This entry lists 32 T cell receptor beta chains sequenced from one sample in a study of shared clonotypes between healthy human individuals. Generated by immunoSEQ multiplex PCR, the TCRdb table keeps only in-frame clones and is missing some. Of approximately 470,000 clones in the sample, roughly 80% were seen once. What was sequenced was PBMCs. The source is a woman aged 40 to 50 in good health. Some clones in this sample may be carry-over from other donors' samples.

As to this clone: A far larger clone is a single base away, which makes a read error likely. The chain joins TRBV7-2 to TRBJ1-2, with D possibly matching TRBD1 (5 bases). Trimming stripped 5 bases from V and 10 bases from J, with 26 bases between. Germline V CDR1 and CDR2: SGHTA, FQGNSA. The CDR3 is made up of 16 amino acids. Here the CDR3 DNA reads TGTGCCAGCAGCCAATTTACCCCCAGGCAGGGAGATGTCTACACCTTC. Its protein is CASSQFTPRQGDVYTF.

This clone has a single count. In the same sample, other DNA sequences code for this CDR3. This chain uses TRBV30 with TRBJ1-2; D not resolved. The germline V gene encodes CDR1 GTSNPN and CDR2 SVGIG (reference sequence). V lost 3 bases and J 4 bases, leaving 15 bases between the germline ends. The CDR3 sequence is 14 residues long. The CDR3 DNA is TGTGCCTGGAGCGTCTGGCCTTCCTTCTATGGCTACACCTTC. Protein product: CAWSVWPSFYGYTF.

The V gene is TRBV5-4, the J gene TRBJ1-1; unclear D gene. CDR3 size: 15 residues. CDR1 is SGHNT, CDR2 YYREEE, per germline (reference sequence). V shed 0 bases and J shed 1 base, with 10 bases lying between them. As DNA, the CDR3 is TGTGCCAGCAGCTTGGCGGGCAGGTCGAACACTGAAGCTTTCTTT. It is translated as CASSLAGRSNTEAFF. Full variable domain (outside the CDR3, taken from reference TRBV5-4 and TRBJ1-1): ETGVTQSPTHLIKTRGQQVTLRCSSQSGHNTVSWYQQALGQGPQFIFQYYREEENGRGNFPPRFSGLQFPNYSSELNVNALELDDSALYLCASSLAGRSNTEAFFGQGTRLTVV.

CDR3 sequence: CASTKGGAYEQYF. In nucleotides, the CDR3 is TGTGCCAGCACTAAGGGGGGGGCCTACGAGCAGTACTTC. The chain couples TRBV27 to TRBJ2-7; tentatively, D is TRBD2 (7 bases). Per germline, CDR1 MNHEY and CDR2 SMNVEV (reference sequence). There are 13 residues in the CDR3. The germline V and J ends were trimmed by 7 bases and 2 bases, with 12 bases remaining between them.

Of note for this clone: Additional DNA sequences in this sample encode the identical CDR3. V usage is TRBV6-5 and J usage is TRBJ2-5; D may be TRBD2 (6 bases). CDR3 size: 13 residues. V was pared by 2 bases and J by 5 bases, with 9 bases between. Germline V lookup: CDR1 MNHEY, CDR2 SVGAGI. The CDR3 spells CASSYGGRETQYF. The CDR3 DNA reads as TGTGCCAGCAGTTACGGAGGGAGGGAGACCCAGTACTTC.

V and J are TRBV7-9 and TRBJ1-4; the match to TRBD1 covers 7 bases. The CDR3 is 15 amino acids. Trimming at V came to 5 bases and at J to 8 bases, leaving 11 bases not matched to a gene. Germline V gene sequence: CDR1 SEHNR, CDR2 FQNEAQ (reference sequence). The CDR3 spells CASSPDRVEEEKLFF. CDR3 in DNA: TGTGCCAGCAGCCCCGACAGGGTTGAGGAGGAAAAACTGTTTTTT.

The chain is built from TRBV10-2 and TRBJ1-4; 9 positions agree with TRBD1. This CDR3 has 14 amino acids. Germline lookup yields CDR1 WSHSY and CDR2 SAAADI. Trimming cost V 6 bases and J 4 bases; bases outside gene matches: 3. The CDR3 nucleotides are TGCGCCAGCAGAGAGACAGGGGGTAATGAAAAACTGTTTTTT. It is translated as CASRETGGNEKLFF.

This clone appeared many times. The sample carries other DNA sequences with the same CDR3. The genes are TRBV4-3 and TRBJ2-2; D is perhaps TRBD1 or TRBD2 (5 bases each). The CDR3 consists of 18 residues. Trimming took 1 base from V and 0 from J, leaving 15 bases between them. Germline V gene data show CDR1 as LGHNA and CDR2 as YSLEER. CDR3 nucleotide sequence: TGCGCCAGCAGCCAAGTCAATCCGGGACGGGCGAACACCGGGGAGCTGTTTTTT. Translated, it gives CASSQVNPGRANTGELFF.

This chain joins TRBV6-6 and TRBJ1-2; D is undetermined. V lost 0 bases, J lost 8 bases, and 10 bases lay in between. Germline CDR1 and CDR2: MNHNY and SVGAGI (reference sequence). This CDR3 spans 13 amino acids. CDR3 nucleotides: TGTGCCAGCAGTTACTCGAGAGGGTTGGGCTACACCTTC. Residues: CASSYSRGLGYTF.

The CDR3 loop reads CASRGTASNEKLFF. CDR3 DNA sequence: TGCGCCAGCAGGGGGACCGCTTCGAATGAAAAACTGTTTTTT. The genes are TRBV10-2 and TRBJ1-4, with D possibly TRBD1 on 5 matching bases. The V and J ends lost 6 bases and 5 bases respectively, with 13 bases between them. Germline V CDR1 and CDR2: WSHSY, SAAADI. The CDR3 runs 14 residues.

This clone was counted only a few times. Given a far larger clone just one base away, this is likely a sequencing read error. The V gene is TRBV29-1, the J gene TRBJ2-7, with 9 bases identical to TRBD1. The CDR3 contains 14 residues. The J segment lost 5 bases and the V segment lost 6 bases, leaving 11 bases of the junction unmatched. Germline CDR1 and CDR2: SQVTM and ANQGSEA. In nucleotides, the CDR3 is TGCAGCGTCAAAATACCGGGACAGGGTCACGAGCAGTACTTC. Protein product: CSVKIPGQGHEQYF.

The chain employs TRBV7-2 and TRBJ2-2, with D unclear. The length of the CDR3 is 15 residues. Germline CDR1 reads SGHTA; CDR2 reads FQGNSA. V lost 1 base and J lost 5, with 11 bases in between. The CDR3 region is CASSLDRSRTGELFF. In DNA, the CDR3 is TGTGCCAGCAGCTTAGACCGGTCCCGAACCGGGGAGCTGTTTTTT.

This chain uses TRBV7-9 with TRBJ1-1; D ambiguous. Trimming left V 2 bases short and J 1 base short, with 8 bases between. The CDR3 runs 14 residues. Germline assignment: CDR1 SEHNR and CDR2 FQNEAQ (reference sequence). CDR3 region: CASSLMPRNTEAFF. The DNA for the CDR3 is TGTGCCAGCAGCTTAATGCCGCGGAACACTGAAGCTTTCTTT.

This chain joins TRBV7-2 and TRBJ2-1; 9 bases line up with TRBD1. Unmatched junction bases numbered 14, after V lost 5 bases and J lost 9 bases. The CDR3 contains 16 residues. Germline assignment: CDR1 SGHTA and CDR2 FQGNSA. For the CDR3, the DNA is TGTGCCAGCAGCAAACCGGGACAGGGAGGTTGGGGTGAGCAGTTCTTC. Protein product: CASSKPGQGGWGEQFF.

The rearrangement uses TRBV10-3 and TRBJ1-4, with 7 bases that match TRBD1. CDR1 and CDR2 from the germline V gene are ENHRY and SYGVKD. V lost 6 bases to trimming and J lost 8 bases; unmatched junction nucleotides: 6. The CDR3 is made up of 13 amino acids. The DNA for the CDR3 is TGTGCCATCAGAGGGACAGCCGGGGAAAAACTGTTTTTT. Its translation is CAIRGTAGEKLFF.

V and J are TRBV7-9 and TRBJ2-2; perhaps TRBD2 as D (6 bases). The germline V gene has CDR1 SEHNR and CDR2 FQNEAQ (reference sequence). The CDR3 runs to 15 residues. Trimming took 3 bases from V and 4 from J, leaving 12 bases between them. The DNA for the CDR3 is TGTGCCAGCAGCTTGAATGGAGCGGGCACCGGGGAGCTGTTTTTT. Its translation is CASSLNGAGTGELFF.

The CDR3 DNA sequence: TGTGCCAGTAGTCCAGGGACGTCCAATGAGCAGTTCTTC. Amino acid sequence: CASSPGTSNEQFF. The rearrangement links TRBV19 to TRBJ2-1; D assignment may be TRBD1 or TRBD2 (5 bases each). Trimming cost V 5 bases and J 6 bases, with 11 bases left between them. Per germline, CDR1 LNHDA and CDR2 SQIVND (reference sequence). This CDR3 has 13 amino acids. Full variable domain (remainder filled in from reference TRBV19 and TRBJ2-1): DGGITQSPKYLFRKEGQNVTLSCEQNLNHDAMYWYRQDPGQGLRLIYYSQIVNDFQKGDIAEGYSVSREKKESFPLTVTSAQKNPTAFYLCASSPGTSNEQFFGPGTRLTVL.

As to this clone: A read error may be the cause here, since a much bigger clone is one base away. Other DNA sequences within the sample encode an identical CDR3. The CDR3 sequence: CASSFVAGTDTQYF. The CDR3 DNA follows: TGTGCCAGCAGTTTTGTTGCGGGCACAGATACGCAGTATTTT. This chain uses TRBV28 with TRBJ2-3; no clear D. The V gene's germline CDR1 is MDHEN and CDR2 SYDVKM. The CDR3 runs 14 residues. V lost 3 bases, J lost 1 base, and 8 bases lay in between.

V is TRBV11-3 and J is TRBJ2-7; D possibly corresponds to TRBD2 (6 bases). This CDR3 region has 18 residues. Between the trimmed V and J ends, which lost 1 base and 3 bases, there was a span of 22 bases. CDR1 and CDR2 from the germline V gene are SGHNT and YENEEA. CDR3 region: CASSLVGGRAQRNYEQYF. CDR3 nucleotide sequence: TGTGCCAGCAGCTTAGTGGGGGGAAGGGCCCAGAGAAACTACGAGCAGTACTTC.

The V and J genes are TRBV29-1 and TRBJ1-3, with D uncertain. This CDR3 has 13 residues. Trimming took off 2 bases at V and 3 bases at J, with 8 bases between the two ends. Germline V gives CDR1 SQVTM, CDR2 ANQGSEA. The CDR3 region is CSVEQQFGNTIYF. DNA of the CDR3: TGCAGCGTTGAACAGCAATTTGGAAACACCATATATTTT.

CDR3 bases: TGCGCCAGCAGCGAAGTCGGAAGGACTGAAGCTTTCTTT. Protein: CASSEVGRTEAFF. This chain uses TRBV5-1 with TRBJ1-1; D is undetermined. CDR3 length equals 13 residues. Trimming stripped 4 bases from V and 5 bases from J, with 12 bases between. Germline lookup yields CDR1 SGHRS and CDR2 YFSETQ.

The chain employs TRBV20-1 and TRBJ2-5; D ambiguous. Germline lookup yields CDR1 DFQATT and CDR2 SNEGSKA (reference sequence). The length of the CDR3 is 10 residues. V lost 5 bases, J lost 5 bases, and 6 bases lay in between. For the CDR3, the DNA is TGCAGTGCTCCCGTGGAGACCCAGTACTTC. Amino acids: CSAPVETQYF.

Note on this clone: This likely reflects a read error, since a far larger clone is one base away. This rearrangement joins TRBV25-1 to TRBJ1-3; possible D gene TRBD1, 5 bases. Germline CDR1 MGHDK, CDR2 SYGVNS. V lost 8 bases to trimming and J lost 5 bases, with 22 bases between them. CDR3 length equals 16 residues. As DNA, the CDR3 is TGTGCCAGCGAAAAGGAGGGCGGGGCCCGGCGAAACACCATATATTTT. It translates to CASEKEGGARRNTIYF.

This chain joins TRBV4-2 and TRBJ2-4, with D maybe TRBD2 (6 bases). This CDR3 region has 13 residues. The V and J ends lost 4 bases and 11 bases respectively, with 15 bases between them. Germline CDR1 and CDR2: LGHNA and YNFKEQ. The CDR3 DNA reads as TGTGCCAGCAGCCTAGACTCCCGGGAGCTTCAGTACTTC. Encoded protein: CASSLDSRELQYF.

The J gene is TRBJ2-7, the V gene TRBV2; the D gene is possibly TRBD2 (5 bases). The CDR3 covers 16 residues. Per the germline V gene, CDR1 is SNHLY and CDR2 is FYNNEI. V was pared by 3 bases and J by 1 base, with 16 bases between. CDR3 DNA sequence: TGTGCCAGCAGTGAGGTCGGAGGAGCTTTATCCTACGAGCAGTACTTC. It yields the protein CASSEVGGALSYEQYF.

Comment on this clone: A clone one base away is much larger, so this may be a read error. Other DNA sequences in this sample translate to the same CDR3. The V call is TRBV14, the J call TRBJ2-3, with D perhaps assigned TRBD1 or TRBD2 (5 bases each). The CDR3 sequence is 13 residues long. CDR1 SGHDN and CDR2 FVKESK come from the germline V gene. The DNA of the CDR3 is TGTGCAAGCAGCCTCCAGGGACCAGATACGCAGTATTTT. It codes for CASSLQGPDTQYF.

The CDR3, as DNA: TGCGCCAGCAGCCTGGCGGGAGTGGCCAAAAACATTCAGTACTTC. The encoded protein is CASSLAGVAKNIQYF. The chain has TRBV4-1 and TRBJ2-4; 7 positions match TRBD2. V shed 4 bases, J shed 1 base, and the junction held 4 bases outside the gene matches. CDR3 size: 15 residues. From germline, CDR1 is MGHRA and CDR2 YSYEKL.

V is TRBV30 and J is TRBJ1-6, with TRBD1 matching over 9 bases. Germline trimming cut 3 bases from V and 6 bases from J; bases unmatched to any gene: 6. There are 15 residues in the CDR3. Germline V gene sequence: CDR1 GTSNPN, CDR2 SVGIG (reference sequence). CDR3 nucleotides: TGTGCCTGGAGCGACGGACAGGGGAGTAATTCACCCCTCCACTTT. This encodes CAWSDGQGSNSPLHF.

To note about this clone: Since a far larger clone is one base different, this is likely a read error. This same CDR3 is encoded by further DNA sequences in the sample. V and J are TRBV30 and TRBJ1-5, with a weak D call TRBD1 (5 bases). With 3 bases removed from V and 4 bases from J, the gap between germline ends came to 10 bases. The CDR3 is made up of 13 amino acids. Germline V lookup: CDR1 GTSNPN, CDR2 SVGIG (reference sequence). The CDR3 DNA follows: TGTGCCTGGAGCAACGGGGGTAATCAGCCCCAGCATTTT. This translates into CAWSNGGNQPQHF.

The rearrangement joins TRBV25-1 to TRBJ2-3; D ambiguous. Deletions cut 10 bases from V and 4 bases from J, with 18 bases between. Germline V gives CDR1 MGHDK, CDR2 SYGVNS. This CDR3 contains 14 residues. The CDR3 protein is CATRRRAQADTQYF. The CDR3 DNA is TGTGCCACTAGAAGAAGGGCTCAGGCAGATACGCAGTATTTT.

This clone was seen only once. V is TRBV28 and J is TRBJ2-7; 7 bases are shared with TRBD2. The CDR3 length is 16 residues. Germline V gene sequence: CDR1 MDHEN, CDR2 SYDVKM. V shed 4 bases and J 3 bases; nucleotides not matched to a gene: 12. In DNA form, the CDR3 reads TGTGCCAGCAGTTCCCCGGGACTAAAAAAATACTACGAGCAGTACTTC. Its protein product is CASSSPGLKKYYEQYF.

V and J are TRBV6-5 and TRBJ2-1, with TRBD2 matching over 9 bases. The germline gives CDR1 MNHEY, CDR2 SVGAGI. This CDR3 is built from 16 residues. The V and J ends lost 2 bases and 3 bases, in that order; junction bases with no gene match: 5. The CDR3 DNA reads TGTGCCAGCAGTTACCGGCCTAGCGGGATCTACAATGAGCAGTTCTTC. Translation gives CASSYRPSGIYNEQFF.